These T cell receptor beta chains were read from a single sample in a study of blood T cell repertoires in COVID-19. Using immunoSEQ multiplex PCR, the repertoire was profiled, and TCRdb retains in-frame clones only, with some absent. The sample includes roughly 370,000 clones, 85% to 90% of them seen just once. Material for sequencing was PBMCs or T cells enriched from blood (not recorded which). The receptors shown here come from a woman aged 50 to 65 who had recovered from COVID-19. The conserved cysteine and the conserved F or W are not part of the CDR3 here. The D gene is left open where the match is weak. The size of a clone is reported for some rows only, either as once, few or many, or as a class for expanded clones.

V gene	CDR3 length	J gene	D gene	clone size	CDR3 protein
TRBV6-1	14	TRBJ1-5	TRBD1	-	ASSAQGARSNQPQH
TRBV7-9	12	TRBJ1-2	-	-	ASSLAQRYYGYT
TRBV28	12	TRBJ1-1	-	-	ASSLPGRSTEAF
TRBV27	11	TRBJ1-5	-	-	ASKAGGNQPQH
TRBV7-6	11	TRBJ1-2	TRBD1	-	ASSLGTGNGYT
TRBV4-3	14	TRBJ2-1	TRBD2	-	ASSPSGGRSYNEQF
TRBV19	17	TRBJ2-4	TRBD2	-	ASSISLAGGLLSKNIQY
TRBV5-8	11	TRBJ1-5	-	once	ASSPGSNQPQH
TRBV6-6	12	TRBJ1-1	-	-	ASSFEGVNTEAF
TRBV7-9	12	TRBJ1-5	-	-	ASSHPGNPQPQH
TRBV7-9	9	TRBJ2-7	-	-	ASSPGHEQY
TRBV4-1	11	TRBJ1-2	-	-	ASSQASNYGYT
TRBV28	13	TRBJ2-7	TRBD2	-	ASSLRAGGGREQY
TRBV28	13	TRBJ1-2	TRBD1	few	ASSLRRTGSSGYT
TRBV29-1	8	TRBJ2-5	-	-	VIYQETQY
TRBV30	12	TRBJ1-3	-	-	AWSDKVTGNTIY
TRBV7-6	13	TRBJ1-6	TRBD1	-	ASSLGQGINSPLH
TRBV18	13	TRBJ1-4	TRBD1	-	ASSLTGTVTEKLF
TRBV5-1	11	TRBJ1-5	-	-	ASRKGENQPQH
TRBV5-1	11	TRBJ1-2	TRBD1	-	ASSLKDRIGYT
TRBV4-2	11	TRBJ1-2	-	few	ASSQAGEGGYT
TRBV19	10	TRBJ2-2	-	-	ASSYDSGELF
TRBV7-2	12	TRBJ1-2	TRBD1	-	ASSLIGQGYGYT
TRBV4-1	14	TRBJ2-7	TRBD1	-	ASSQGPGQGPGEQY
TRBV21-1	13	TRBJ1-6	-	-	ASSTGQIYNSPLH
TRBV5-8	14	TRBJ1-1	-	-	ASSFASGRWDTEAF
TRBV21-1	13	TRBJ2-7	-	-	ASSAPPGVRGLKY